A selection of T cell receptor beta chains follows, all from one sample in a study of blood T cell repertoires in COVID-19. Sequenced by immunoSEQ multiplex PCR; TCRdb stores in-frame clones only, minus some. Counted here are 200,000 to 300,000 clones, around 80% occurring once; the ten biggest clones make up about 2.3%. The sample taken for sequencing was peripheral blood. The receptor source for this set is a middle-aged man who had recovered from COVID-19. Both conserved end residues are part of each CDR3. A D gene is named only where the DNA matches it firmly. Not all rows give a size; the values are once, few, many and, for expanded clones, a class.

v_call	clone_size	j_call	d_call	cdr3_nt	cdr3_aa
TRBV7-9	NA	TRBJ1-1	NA	TGTGCCAGCAGCCTTGTGAGTGAGAACACTGAAGCTTTCTTT	CASSLVSENTEAFF
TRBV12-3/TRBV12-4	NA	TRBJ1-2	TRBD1	TGTGCCAGCACCCAAGACAGGGGGGGCGGCTACACCTTC	CASTQDRGGGYTF
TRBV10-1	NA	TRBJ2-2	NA	TGCGCCAGCAGCGAGCGTGCAGGGGGGACCGGGGAGCTGTTTTTT	CASSERAGGTGELFF
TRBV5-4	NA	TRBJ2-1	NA	TGTGCCAGCAGCGACCCCGAAGGGGCGAGCAATGAGCAGTTCTTC	CASSDPEGASNEQFF
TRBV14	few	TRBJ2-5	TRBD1	TGTGCCAGCAGCCAAAGGCGCGACAGGGACCAAGAGACCCAGTACTTC	CASSQRRDRDQETQYF
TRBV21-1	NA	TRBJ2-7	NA	TGTGCCAGCAGCAGGACTAGCGGGTTAAGATACGAGCAGTACTTC	CASSRTSGLRYEQYF
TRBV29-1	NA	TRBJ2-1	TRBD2	TGCAGCGCCGCCCGCGGGAGCGGTGAGCAGTTCTTC	CSAARGSGEQFF
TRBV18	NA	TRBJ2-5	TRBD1	TGTGCCAGCTCACCACCAACAGGGGGCGGTGAGACCCAGTACTTC	CASSPPTGGGETQYF
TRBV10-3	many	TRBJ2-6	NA	TGTGCCATCAGCGATATAACAGGTTACTCTGGGGCCAACGTCCTGACTTTC	CAISDITGYSGANVLTF
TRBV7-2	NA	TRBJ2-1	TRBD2	TGTGCCAGCAGGACTACTAGCGGGGGGGCCCCGAATGAGCAGTTCTTC	CASRTTSGGAPNEQFF
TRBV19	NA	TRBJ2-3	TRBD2	TGTGCCAGTAGTATGGGACTAGTGTTCCCAGATACGCAGTATTTT	CASSMGLVFPDTQYF
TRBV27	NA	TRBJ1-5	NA	TGTGCCAGCAGTTTCACCAGGGTTCAGCCCCAGCATTTT	CASSFTRVQPQHF
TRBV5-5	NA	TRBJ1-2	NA	TGTGCCAGCAGCTTGGATGGGCTGCCCCTCTATGGCTACACCTTC	CASSLDGLPLYGYTF
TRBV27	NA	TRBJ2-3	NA	TGTGCCAGCAAGTCTTACTTCACAGATACGCAGTATTTT	CASKSYFTDTQYF
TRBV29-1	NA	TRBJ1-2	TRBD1	TGCAGCGTTGGGCCGACAGGGACTAACTATGGCTACACCTTC	CSVGPTGTNYGYTF
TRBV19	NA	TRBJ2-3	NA	TGTGCCAGTCGGAGGGGTGGCCTAAGCACAGATACGCAGTATTTT	CASRRGGLSTDTQYF
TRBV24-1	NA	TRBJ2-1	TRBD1	TGTGCCACCAGTCAGACAGGGGGCAACAATGAGCAGTTCTTC	CATSQTGGNNEQFF
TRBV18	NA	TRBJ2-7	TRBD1	TGTGCCAGCTCACTAGGGACAGGGAATTCCTACGAGCAGTACTTC	CASSLGTGNSYEQYF
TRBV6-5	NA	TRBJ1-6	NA	TGTGCCAGCAGTTACCTAGGACCGGGGATTAATTCACCCCTCCACTTT	CASSYLGPGINSPLHF
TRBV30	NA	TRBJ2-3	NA	TGTGCCTGGAGTGTTGCGGGCCTGGGGGATACGCAGTATTTT	CAWSVAGLGDTQYF
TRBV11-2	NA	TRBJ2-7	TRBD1	TGTGCCAGCCGGAGACAGGGCTCCTACGAGCAGTACTTC	CASRRQGSYEQYF
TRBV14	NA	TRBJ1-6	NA	TGTGCCAGCAGCCAAGACGACTTTCTGGATTCACCCCTCCACTTT	CASSQDDFLDSPLHF
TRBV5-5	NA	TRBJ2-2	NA	TGTGCCAGCAGCGCCACAGGGACGAACACCGGGGAGCTGTTTTTT	CASSATGTNTGELFF
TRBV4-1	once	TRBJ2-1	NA	TGCGCCAGCAGCCGCACACTAAACCCAACAATTAATGAGCAGTTCTTC	CASSRTLNPTINEQFF
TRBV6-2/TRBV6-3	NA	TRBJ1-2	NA	TGTGCCAGCAGCTGGACAGCAACTAACTATGGCTACACCTTC	CASSWTATNYGYTF
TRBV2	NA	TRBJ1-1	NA	TGTGCCAGCAGAGGTATCAAGGGGTTGACTGAAGCTTTCTTT	CASRGIKGLTEAFF
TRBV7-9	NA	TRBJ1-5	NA	TGTGCCAGCAGCGGCAGCAATCAGCCCCAGCATTTT	CASSGSNQPQHF
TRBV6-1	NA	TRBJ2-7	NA	TGTGCCAGCAGTGAAAACCTAGCCCAACCTTCATACGAGCAGTACTTC	CASSENLAQPSYEQYF
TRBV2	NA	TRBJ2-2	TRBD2	TGTGCCAGTCTCGGGACTAGCGGCACCGGGGAGCTGTTTTTT	CASLGTSGTGELFF